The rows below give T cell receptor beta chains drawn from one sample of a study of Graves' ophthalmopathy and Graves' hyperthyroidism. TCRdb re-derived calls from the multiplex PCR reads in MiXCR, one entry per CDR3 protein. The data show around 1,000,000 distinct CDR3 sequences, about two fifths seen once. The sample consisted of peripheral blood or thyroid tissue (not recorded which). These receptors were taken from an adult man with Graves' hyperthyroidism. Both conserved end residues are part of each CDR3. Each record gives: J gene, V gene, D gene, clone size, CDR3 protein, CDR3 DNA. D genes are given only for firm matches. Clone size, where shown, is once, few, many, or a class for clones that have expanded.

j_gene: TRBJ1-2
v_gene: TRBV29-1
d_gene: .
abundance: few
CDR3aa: CSVEPLGYYGYTF
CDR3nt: TGCAGCGTTGAACCCCTGGGGTACTATGGCTACACCTTC

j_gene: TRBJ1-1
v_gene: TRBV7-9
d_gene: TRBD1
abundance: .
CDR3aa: CASSSTGVETEAFF
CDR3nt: TGTGCCAGCAGTTCGACAGGGGTTGAAACTGAAGCTTTCTTT

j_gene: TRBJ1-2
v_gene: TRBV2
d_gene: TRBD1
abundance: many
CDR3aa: CASRGTGSGYTF
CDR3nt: TGTGCCAGCAGAGGGACAGGATCCGGCTACACCTTC

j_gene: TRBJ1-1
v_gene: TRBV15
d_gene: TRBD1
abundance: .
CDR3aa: CATSREGTGGTEAFF
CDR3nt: TGTGCCACCAGCAGAGAGGGAACAGGGGGCACTGAAGCTTTCTTT

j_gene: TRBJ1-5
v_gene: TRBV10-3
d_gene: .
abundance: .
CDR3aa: CASTQNTNQPQHF
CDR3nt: TGTGCCAGCACCCAGAATACCAATCAGCCCCAGCATTTT

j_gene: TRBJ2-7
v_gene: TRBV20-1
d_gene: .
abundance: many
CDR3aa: CSAGRRTYEQYF
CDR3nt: TGCAGTGCCGGTCGGAGAACCTACGAGCAGTACTTC

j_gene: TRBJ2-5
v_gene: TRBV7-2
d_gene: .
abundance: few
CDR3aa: CASSQEFGGLGQETQYF
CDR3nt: TGTGCCAGCAGCCAAGAGTTTGGGGGGCTCGGGCAAGAGACCCAGTACTTC

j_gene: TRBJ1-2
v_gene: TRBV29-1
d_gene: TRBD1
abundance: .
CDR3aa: CTGTGDVNYGYTF
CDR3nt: TGCACCGGGACAGGGGACGTAAACTATGGCTACACCTTC

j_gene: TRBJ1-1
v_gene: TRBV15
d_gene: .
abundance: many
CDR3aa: CATSSHGTHEAFF
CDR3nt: TGTGCCACCAGCAGCCACGGGACACATGAAGCTTTCTTT

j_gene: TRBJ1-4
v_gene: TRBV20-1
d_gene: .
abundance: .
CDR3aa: CSARELLLGGKLFF
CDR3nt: TGCAGTGCTAGAGAGCTTCTTCTGGGAGGAAAACTGTTTTTT

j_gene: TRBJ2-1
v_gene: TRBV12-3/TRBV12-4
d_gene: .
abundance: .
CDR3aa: CASSLPLGGNEQFF
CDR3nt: TGTGCCAGCAGTTTACCGTTAGGAGGCAATGAGCAGTTCTTC

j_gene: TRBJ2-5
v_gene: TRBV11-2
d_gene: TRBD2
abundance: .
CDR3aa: CASSLVFRGVQETQYF
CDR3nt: TGTGCCAGCAGCTTAGTTTTCCGGGGGGTCCAAGAGACCCAGTACTTC

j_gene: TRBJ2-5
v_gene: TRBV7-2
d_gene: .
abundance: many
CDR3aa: CASSQAAGRYQETQYF
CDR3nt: TGTGCCAGCAGCCAAGCGGCGGGACGGTACCAAGAGACCCAGTACTTC

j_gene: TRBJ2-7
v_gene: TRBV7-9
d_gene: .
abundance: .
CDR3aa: CASSQLPQGRGAEQYF
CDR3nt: TGCGCCAGCAGCCAACTCCCCCAGGGCCGTGGGGCCGAGCAGTACTTC

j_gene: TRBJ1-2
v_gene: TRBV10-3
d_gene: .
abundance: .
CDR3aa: CAISESTLVITQGSNYGYTF
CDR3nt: TGTGCCATCAGTGAGTCGACCCTTGTTATAACACAGGGATCTAACTATGGCTACACCTTC

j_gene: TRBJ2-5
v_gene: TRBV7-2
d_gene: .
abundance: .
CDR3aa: CASSQDQVGQETQYF
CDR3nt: TGCGCCAGCAGCCAAGATCAAGTCGGCCAAGAGACCCAGTACTTC

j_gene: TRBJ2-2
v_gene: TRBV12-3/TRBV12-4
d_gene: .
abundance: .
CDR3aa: CASSFLGRNTGELFF
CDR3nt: TGTGCCAGCAGTTTCCTGGGACGGAACACCGGGGAGCTGTTTTTT